The 20 T cell receptor beta chains given below trace back to one sample, sequenced in a study of blood T cell repertoires in COVID-19. Only in-frame clones appear in the TCRdb table, and some are missing; sequencing was by immunoSEQ multiplex PCR. The sample lists around 270,000 clones, roughly nine tenths occurring once. The sample taken for sequencing was peripheral blood. Receptor source: a man aged 55-75 years who had recovered from COVID-19.

In its sample, this clone was seen once. This chain joins TRBV7-9 and TRBJ2-5, with a possible D match to TRBD2 (6 bases). Germline V gene data show CDR1 as SEHNR and CDR2 as FQNEAQ (reference sequence). This CDR3 contains 14 residues. The V gene lost 0 bases and the J gene lost 1 base, with 6 bases spanning the gap. The CDR3 spells CASSLAGLQETQYF. The CDR3, as DNA: TGTGCCAGCAGCTTAGCGGGACTCCAAGAGACCCAGTACTTC.

The V and J genes are TRBV18 and TRBJ2-5; D remains ambiguous. The CDR3 runs 15 residues. Trimming shortened V by 2 bases and J by 3 bases, and 13 bases separated the two germline ends. In germline, CDR1 is KGHSH, CDR2 LQKENI. The CDR3 region has the DNA TGTGCCAGCTCACCATCCGCAGGATGGGAAGAGACCCAGTACTTC. As protein: CASSPSAGWEETQYF.

This clone came up a few times. The CDR3 nucleotides are TGTGCCTGGGACCTGCCTATTTCTAACTATGGCTACACCTTC. Protein product: CAWDLPISNYGYTF. J is TRBJ1-2 and V is TRBV30; D call uncertain. This CDR3 region has 14 residues. Trimming took off 5 bases at V and 0 bases at J, with 13 bases between the two ends. CDR1 GTSNPN and CDR2 SVGIG come from the germline V gene (reference sequence).

The chain's CDR3 is CSVEDRENAYEQYF. As DNA, the CDR3 is TGCAGCGTTGAGGACAGGGAAAACGCCTACGAGCAGTACTTC. The chain links TRBV29-1 to TRBJ2-7; 8 bases are a match to TRBD1. Germline trimming cut 3 bases from V and 2 bases from J; bases unmatched to any gene: 6. The CDR3 has 14 amino acids. CDR1 and CDR2 from the germline V gene are SQVTM and ANQGSEA.

The J gene is TRBJ2-7, the V gene TRBV7-9, with 10 bases lining up with TRBD2. The CDR3 is 14 residues long. Germline V gene sequence: CDR1 SEHNR, CDR2 FQNEAQ (reference sequence). The V segment lost 4 bases and the J segment 2 bases; nucleotides outside the gene matches: 2. The CDR3: CASSSSGGAYEQYF. For the CDR3, the DNA is TGTGCCAGCAGCTCCAGCGGGGGGGCCTACGAGCAGTACTTC.

The V gene is TRBV7-2, the J gene TRBJ2-4; 8 nucleotides match TRBD1. J lost 8 bases, V lost 2 bases, and 8 bases had no gene match. CDR3 length: 15 residues. Germline CDR1 reads SGHTA; CDR2 reads FQGNSA. The CDR3 protein is CASSLRQGAVDIQYF. In DNA, the CDR3 is TGTGCCAGCAGCTTAAGGCAGGGGGCGGTGGACATTCAGTACTTC.

The chain carries TRBV3-1 (or the pseudogene TRBV3-2) and TRBJ1-1; D ambiguous. This CDR3 has 12 amino acids. The V gene's germline CDR1 is LGHDT and CDR2 YNNKEL (reference sequence). V gave up 7 bases and J gave up 4 bases, with 10 bases separating them. Written as DNA, the CDR3 is TGTGCCAGCAACAGAATCGGCACTGAAGCTTTCTTT. Encoded protein: CASNRIGTEAFF.

The chain combines TRBV6-5 with TRBJ1-2, with D possibly TRBD1 on 5 matching bases. V was pared by 3 bases and J by 3 bases, with 8 bases between. The CDR3 length is 13 residues. CDR1 is MNHEY and CDR2 is SVGAGI in the germline V gene. CDR3 in amino acids: CASSYLTDYGYTF. The DNA of the CDR3 is TGTGCCAGCAGTTATTTGACAGACTATGGCTACACCTTC.

V is TRBV7-2 and J is TRBJ1-1; D may be TRBD1 (5 bases). Germline-derived CDR1 and CDR2 are SGHTA and FQGNSA. V was trimmed by 5 bases and J by 1 base, leaving 11 bases between them. This CDR3 spans 14 amino acids. The CDR3 DNA sequence: TGTGCCAGCAGCGTCAGAACAGGGAACACTGAAGCTTTCTTT. Amino acids: CASSVRTGNTEAFF.

In this sample, this clone turned up once. The V gene is TRBV4-1, the J gene TRBJ1-1; D not certain. Trimming pared 1 base from V and 3 bases from J, leaving 9 bases between. The germline gives CDR1 MGHRA, CDR2 YSYEKL. The CDR3 covers 14 residues. CDR3 loop: CASSQVFQDTEAFF. CDR3 sequence (DNA): TGCGCCAGCAGCCAAGTTTTCCAGGACACTGAAGCTTTCTTT.

This clone was seen once. This sequence joins TRBV6-5 and TRBJ1-1, with 7 bases aligning to TRBD1. Germline values: CDR1 MNHEY, CDR2 SVGAGI. The J segment lost 4 bases and the V segment lost 6 bases, leaving 11 bases of the junction unmatched. There are 15 residues in the CDR3. The CDR3 loop reads CASRSNRQGGTEAFF. The DNA of the CDR3 is TGTGCCAGCAGGTCTAATCGACAGGGTGGCACTGAAGCTTTCTTT.

CDR3: CASSIGTGKGYYGYTF. The CDR3 DNA reads TGTGCCAGTAGTATTGGGACAGGGAAAGGCTACTATGGCTACACCTTC. This chain joins TRBV19 and TRBJ1-2; 9 bases are a match to TRBD1. Germline V lookup: CDR1 LNHDA, CDR2 SQIVND (reference sequence). This CDR3 region has 16 residues. The J segment lost 3 bases and the V segment lost 3 bases, leaving 8 bases of the junction unmatched. The full variable domain, with the rest looked up from reference TRBV19 and TRBJ1-2, is DGGITQSPKYLFRKEGQNVTLSCEQNLNHDAMYWYRQDPGQGLRLIYYSQIVNDFQKGDIAEGYSVSREKKESFPLTVTSAQKNPTAFYLCASSIGTGKGYYGYTFGSGTRLTVV.

The chain employs TRBV7-9 and TRBJ2-7, with D perhaps matching TRBD2 (6 bases). Germline V gives CDR1 SEHNR, CDR2 FQNEAQ (reference sequence). The CDR3 spans 14 residues. Trimming removed 5 bases at V and 3 bases at J, with 14 bases between. The CDR3 nucleotides are TGTGCCAGCAGCCGCAGCCCTAGCGTCTACGAGCAGTACTTC. Translation: CASSRSPSVYEQYF.

This rearrangement joins TRBV6-4 to TRBJ2-1; TRBD2 agrees at 10 bases. After removal of 0 bases from V and 15 bases from J, the junction contained 11 bases not matched to a gene. This CDR3 spans 15 amino acids. Germline CDR1 reads MRHNA; CDR2 reads SNTAGT. As DNA, the CDR3 is TGTGCCAGCAGTGACTCGACTAGCGGGTCCCTCGGTCTGTTCTTC. This encodes CASSDSTSGSLGLFF.

The chain links TRBV3-1 (or the pseudogene TRBV3-2) to TRBJ2-5; tentatively, D is TRBD2 (6 bases). V shed 4 bases and J shed 3 bases, with 9 bases lying between them. Per germline, CDR1 LGHDT and CDR2 YNNKEL (reference sequence). The CDR3 contains 13 residues. For the CDR3, the DNA is TGTGCCAGCAGCCCGGGACTTAAAGAGACCCAGTACTTC. It is translated as CASSPGLKETQYF.

V is TRBV6-2 or TRBV6-3 and J is TRBJ2-7, with D maybe TRBD1 (5 bases). Germline V gene data show CDR1 as MNHEY and CDR2 as SVGEGT. The length of the CDR3 is 15 residues. Trimming stripped 5 bases from V and 4 bases from J, with 18 bases between. The chain's CDR3 is CASSGRSGPMYEQYF. In nucleotides, the CDR3 is TGTGCCAGCAGTGGGCGATCAGGGCCTATGTACGAGCAGTACTTC.

This rearrangement joins TRBV18 to TRBJ2-1; 7 bases fit TRBD1. Germline CDR1 is KGHSH and CDR2 is LQKENI. This CDR3 is 14 amino acids long. With 0 bases clipped from V and 6 bases from J, the junction kept 2 bases outside the gene matches. The CDR3 DNA follows: TGTGCCAGCTCACCACCGCCAGGGGGCAATGAGCAGTTCTTC. Residues: CASSPPPGGNEQFF.

The chain couples TRBV6-5 to TRBJ2-3; no reliable D call. V lost 1 base and J 0 bases, leaving 11 bases between the germline ends. The CDR3 has 16 amino acids. The V gene's germline CDR1 is MNHEY and CDR2 SVGAGI. CDR3 DNA sequence: TGTGCCAGCAGTTACTTCCCTCGGAGAAGCACAGATACGCAGTATTTT. It is translated as CASSYFPRRSTDTQYF.

The V gene is TRBV12-2, the J gene TRBJ2-2; the table gives TRBD1 as D, unverified against the DNA. TRBV12-2 is reported as a pseudogene. The CDR3 extends over 15 amino acids. The CDR3 loop is CASRLARGNTGELFF. The CDR3 coding sequence is TGTGCAAGTCGCTTAGCTAGGGGAAACACCGGGGAGCTGTTTTTT.

About this clone: This may stem from a read error, because a much larger clone lies one nucleotide away. The sample contains more than one DNA sequence encoding this CDR3. For the CDR3, the DNA is TGTGCCAGCAGACCACGGGGAGGGGGGGACACTGAAGCTTTCTTT. Translation gives CASRPRGGGDTEAFF. The chain links TRBV2 to TRBJ1-1, with D perhaps TRBD1 (6 bases). Deletions cut 6 bases from V and 3 bases from J, with 17 bases between. CDR1 and CDR2 (germline): SNHLY, FYNNEI. CDR3 size: 15 residues.